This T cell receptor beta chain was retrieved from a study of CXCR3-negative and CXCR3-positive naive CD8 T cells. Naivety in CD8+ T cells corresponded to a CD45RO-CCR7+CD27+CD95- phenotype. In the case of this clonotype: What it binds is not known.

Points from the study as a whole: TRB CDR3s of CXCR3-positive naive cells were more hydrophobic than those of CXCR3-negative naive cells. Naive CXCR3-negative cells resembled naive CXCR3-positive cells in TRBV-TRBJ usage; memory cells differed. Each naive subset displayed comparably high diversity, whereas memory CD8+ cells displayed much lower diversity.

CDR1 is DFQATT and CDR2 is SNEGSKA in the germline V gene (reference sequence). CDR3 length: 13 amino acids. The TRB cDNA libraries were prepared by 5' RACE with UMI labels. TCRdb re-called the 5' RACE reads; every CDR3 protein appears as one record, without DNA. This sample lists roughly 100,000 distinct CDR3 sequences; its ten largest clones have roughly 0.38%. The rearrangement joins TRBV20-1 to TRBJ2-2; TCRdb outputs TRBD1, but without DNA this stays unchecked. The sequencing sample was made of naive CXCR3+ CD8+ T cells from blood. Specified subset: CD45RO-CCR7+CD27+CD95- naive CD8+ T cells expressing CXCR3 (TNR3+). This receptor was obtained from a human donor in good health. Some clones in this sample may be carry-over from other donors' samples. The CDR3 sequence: CSAAGVNTGELFF.